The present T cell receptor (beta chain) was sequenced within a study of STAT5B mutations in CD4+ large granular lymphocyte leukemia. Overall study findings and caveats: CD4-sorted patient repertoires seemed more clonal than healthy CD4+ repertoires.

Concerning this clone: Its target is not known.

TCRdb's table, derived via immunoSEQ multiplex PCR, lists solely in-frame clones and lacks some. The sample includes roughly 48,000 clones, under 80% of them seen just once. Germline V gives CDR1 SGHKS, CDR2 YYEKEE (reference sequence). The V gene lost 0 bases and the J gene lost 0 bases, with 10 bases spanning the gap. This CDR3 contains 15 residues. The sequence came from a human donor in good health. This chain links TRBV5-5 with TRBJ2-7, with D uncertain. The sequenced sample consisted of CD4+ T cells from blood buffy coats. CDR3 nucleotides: TGTGCCAGCAGCTTGGGTCCAGGCACCTCCTACGAGCAGTACTTC. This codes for CASSLGPGTSYEQYF.